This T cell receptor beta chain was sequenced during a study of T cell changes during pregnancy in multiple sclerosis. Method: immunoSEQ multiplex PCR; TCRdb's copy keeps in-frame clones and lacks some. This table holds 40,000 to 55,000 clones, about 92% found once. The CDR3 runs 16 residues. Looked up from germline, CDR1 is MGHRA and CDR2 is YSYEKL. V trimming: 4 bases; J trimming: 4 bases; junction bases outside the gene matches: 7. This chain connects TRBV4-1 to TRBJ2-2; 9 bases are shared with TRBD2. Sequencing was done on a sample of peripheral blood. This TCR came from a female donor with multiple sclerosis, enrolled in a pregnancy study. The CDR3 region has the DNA TGCGCCAGCAGCCTAGAAGGACTAGCGCCCACCGGGGAGCTGTTTTTT. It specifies CASSLEGLAPTGELFF.